This section outlines one T cell receptor beta chain sequence together with its context. Clones were read by immunoSEQ multiplex PCR, and TCRdb kept only the in-frame ones, dropping some. This repertoire shows 260,000 or so clones, roughly 87% found once; its top ten account for roughly 2.6%. The sample comes from a study of blood T cell repertoires in COVID-19. Per the germline V gene, CDR1 is LNHDA and CDR2 is SQIVND (reference sequence). The CDR3 runs 14 residues. J gave up 2 bases and V 5 bases, and 6 bases lay outside the gene matches. The cohort comprised adults aged roughly 18 to 100 years residing in 20 to 30 US areas.

This receptor was identified in a young woman with acute COVID-19. The rearrangement links TRBV19 to TRBJ2-7, with 7 bases matching TRBD1. Material: PBMCs or T cells enriched from blood (not recorded which). The CDR3 here is CASSAGTETYEQYF. The CDR3 DNA is TGTGCCAGTAGTGCCGGGACAGAGACCTACGAGCAGTACTTC.